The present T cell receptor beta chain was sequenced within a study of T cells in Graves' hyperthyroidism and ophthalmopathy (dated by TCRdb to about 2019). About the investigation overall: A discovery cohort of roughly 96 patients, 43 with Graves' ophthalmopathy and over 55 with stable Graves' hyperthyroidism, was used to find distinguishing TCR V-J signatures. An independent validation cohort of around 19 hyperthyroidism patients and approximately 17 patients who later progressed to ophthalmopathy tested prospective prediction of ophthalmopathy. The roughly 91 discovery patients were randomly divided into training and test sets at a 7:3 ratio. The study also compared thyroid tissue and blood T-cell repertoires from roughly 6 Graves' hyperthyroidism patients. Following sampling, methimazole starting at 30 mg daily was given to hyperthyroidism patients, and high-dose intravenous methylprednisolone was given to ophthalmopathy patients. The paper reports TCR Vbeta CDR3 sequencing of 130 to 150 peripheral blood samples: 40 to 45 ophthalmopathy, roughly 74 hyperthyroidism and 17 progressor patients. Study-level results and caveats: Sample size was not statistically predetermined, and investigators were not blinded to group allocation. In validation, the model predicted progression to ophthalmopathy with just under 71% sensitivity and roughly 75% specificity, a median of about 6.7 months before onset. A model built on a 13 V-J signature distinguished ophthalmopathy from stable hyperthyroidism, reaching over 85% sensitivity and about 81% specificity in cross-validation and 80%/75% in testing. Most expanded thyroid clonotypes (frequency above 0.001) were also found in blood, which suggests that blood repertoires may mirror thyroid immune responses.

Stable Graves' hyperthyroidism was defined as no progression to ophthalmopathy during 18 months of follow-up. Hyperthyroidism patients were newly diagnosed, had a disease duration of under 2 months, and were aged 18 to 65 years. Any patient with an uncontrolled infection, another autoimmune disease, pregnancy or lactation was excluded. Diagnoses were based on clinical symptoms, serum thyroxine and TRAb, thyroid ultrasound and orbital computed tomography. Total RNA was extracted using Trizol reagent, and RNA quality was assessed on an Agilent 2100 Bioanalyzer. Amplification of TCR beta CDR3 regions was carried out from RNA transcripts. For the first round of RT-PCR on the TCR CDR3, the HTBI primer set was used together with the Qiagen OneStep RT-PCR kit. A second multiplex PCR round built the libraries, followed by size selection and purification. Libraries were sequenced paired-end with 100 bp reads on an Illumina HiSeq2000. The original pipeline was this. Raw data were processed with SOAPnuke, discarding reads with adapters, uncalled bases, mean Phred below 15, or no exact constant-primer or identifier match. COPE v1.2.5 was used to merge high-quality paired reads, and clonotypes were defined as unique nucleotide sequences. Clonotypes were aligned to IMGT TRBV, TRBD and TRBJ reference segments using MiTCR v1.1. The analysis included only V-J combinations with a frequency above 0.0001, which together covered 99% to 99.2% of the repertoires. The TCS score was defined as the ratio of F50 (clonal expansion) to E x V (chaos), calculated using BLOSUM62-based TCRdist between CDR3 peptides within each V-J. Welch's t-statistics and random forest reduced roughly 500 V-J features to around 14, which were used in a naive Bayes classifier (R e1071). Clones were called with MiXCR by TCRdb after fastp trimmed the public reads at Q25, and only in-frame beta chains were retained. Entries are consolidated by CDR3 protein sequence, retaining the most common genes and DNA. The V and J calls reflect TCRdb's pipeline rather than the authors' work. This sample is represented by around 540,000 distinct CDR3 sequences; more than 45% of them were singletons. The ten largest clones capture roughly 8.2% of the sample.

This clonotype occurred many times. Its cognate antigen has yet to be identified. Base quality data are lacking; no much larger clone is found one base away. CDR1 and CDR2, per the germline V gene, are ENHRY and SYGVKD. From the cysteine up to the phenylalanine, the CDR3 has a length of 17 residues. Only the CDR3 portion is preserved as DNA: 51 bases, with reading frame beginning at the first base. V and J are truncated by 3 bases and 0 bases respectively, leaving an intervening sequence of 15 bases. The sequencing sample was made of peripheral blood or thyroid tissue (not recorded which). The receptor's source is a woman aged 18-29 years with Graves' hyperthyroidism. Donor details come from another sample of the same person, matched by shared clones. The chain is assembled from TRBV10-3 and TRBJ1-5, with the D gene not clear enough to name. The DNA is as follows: TGTGCCATCAGTGAATTTTGGCAGCTTAATAGCAATCAGCCCCAGCATTTT. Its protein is CAISEFWQLNSNQPQHF.